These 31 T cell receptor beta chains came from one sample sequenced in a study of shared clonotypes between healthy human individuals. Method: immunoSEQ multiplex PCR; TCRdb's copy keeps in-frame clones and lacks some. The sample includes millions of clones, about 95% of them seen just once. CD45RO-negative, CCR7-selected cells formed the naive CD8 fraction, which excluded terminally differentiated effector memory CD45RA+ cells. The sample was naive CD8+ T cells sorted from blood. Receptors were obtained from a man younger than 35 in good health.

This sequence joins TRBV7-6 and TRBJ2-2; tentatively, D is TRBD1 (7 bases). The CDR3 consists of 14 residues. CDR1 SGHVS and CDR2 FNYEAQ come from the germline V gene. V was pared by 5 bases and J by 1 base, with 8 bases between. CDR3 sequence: CASSQGGNTGELFF. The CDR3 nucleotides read TGTGCCAGCAGCCAGGGGGGGAACACCGGGGAGCTGTTTTTT.

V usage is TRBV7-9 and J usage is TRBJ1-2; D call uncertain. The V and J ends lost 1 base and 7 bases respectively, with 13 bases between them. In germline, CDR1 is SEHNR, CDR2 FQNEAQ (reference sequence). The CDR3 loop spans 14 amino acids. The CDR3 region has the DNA TGTGCCAGCAGCTTAGTTCTGACTGAGGCTGGCTACACCTTC. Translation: CASSLVLTEAGYTF.

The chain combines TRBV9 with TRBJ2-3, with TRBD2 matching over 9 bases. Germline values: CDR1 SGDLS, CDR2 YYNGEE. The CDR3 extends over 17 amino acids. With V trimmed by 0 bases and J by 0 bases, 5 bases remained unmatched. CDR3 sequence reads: CASSVDGLAPSTDTQYF. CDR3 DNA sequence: TGTGCCAGCAGCGTAGATGGACTAGCGCCTAGCACAGATACGCAGTATTTT.

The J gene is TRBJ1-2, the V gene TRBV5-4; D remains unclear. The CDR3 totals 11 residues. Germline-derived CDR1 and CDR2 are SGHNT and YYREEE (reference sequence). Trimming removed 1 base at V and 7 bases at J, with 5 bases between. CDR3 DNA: TGTGCCAGCAGCTTGTCGGCTGGCTACACCTTC. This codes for CASSLSAGYTF.

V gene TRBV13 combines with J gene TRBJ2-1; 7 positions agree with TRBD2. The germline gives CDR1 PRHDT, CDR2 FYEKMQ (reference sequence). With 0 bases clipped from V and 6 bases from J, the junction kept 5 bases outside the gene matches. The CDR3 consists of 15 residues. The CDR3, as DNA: TGTGCCAGCAGCTTAGGCCCACGACTAGCCAATGAGCAGTTCTTC. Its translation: CASSLGPRLANEQFF. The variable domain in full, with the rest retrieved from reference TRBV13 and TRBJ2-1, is AAGVIQSPRHLIKEKRETATLKCYPIPRHDTVYWYQQGPGQDPQFLISFYEKMQSDKGSIPDRFSAQQFSDYHSELNMSSLELGDSALYFCASSLGPRLANEQFFGPGTRLTVL.

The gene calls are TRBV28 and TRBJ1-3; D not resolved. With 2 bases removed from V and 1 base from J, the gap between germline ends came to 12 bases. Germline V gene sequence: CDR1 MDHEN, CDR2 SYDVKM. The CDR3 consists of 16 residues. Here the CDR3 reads CASSLGPSFSGNTIYF. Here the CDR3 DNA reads TGTGCCAGCAGTTTAGGTCCCAGTTTTTCTGGAAACACCATATATTTT.

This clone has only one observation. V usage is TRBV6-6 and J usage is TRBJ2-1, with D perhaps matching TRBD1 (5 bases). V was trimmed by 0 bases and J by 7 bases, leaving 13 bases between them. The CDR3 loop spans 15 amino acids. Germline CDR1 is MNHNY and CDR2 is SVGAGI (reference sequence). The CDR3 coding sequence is TGTGCCAGCAGTTACTCGTCAGGGATTAGGAATGAGCAGTTCTTC. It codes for CASSYSSGIRNEQFF.

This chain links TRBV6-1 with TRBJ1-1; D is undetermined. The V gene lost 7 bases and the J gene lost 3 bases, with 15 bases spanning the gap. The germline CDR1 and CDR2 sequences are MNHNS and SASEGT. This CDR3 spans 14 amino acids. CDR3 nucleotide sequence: TGTGCCAGCATCCAGTTGAATTGGGACACTGAAGCTTTCTTT. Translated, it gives CASIQLNWDTEAFF.

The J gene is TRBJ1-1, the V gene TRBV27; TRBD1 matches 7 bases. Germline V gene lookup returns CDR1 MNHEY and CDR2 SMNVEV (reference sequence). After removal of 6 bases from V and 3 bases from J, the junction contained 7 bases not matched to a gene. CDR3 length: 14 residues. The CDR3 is CASRLGTEYTEAFF. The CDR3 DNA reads TGTGCCAGCAGGCTAGGGACAGAGTACACTGAAGCTTTCTTT.

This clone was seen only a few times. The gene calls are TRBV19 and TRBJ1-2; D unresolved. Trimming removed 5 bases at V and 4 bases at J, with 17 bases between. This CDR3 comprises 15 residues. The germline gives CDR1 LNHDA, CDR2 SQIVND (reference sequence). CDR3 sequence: CASSPTAGFLYGYTF. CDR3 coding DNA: TGTGCCAGTAGTCCCACGGCGGGTTTCCTCTATGGCTACACCTTC.

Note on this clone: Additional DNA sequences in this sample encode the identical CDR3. CDR3 nucleotide sequence: TGTGCCTGGAGTGTAGGGGTCTCCTACGAGCAGTACTTC. Its protein product is CAWSVGVSYEQYF. V and J are TRBV30 and TRBJ2-7; the D gene is possibly TRBD1 (5 bases). This CDR3 comprises 13 residues. From germline, CDR1 is GTSNPN and CDR2 SVGIG (reference sequence). V was cut by 0 bases and J by 0 bases, with 6 bases left in between.

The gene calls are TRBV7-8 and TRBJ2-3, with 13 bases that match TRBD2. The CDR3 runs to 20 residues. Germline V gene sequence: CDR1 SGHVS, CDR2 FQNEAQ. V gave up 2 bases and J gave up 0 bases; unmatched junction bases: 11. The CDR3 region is CASSLNGLAGVIPSTDTQYF. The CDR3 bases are TGTGCCAGCAGCTTAAACGGACTAGCGGGGGTGATACCTAGCACAGATACGCAGTATTTT.

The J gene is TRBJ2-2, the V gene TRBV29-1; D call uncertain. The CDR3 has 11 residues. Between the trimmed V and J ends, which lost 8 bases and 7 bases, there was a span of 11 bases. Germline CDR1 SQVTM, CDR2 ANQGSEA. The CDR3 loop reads CSLAVNGELFF. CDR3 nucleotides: TGCAGCCTTGCTGTGAACGGGGAGCTGTTTTTT.

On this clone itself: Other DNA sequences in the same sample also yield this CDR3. The CDR3 bases are TGTGCCAGCAGCTTGCGGGGGACCGGGGAGCTGTTTTTT. Its translation is CASSLRGTGELFF. The V and J genes are TRBV13 and TRBJ2-2; TRBD2 matches 7 bases. V shed 3 bases, J shed 5 bases, and the junction held 0 bases outside the gene matches. This CDR3 spans 13 amino acids. CDR1 and CDR2 from the germline V gene are PRHDT and FYEKMQ (reference sequence).

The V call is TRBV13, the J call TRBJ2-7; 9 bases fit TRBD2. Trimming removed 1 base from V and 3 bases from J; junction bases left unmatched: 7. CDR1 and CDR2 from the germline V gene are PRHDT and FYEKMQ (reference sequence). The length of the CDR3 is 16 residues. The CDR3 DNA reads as TGTGCCAGCAGCTTAGCCGGTAGCGGGGGCCACTACGAGCAGTACTTC. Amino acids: CASSLAGSGGHYEQYF.

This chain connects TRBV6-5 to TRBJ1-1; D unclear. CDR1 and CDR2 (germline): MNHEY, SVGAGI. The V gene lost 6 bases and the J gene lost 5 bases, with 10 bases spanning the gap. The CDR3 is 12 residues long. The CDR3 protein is CASSPDTTEAFF. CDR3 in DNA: TGTGCCAGCAGCCCAGACACGACTGAAGCTTTCTTT.

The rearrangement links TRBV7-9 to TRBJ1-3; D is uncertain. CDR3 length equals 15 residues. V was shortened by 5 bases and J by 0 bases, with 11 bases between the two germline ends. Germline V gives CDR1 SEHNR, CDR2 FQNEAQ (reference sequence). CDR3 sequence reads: CASSTYASSGNTIYF. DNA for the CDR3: TGTGCCAGCAGCACCTACGCGAGCTCTGGAAACACCATATATTTT.

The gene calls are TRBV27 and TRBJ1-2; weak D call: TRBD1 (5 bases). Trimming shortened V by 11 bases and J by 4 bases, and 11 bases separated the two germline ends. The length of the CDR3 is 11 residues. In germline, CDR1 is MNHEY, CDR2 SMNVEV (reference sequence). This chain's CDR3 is CAAGGVYGYTF. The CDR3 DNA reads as TGTGCCGCTGGGGGGGTCTATGGCTACACCTTC.

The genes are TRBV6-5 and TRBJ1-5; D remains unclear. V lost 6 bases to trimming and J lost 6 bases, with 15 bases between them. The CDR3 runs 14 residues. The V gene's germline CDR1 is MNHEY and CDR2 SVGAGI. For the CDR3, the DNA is TGTGCCAGCAGCCGTGAGGGCAACGGTCAGCCCCAGCATTTT. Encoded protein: CASSREGNGQPQHF.

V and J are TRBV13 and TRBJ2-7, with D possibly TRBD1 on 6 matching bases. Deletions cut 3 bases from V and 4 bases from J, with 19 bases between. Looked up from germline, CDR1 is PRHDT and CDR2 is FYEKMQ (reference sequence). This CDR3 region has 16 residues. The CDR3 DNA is TGTGCCAGCAGCTTCATATCCGGGACAACTTCTTACGAGCAGTACTTC. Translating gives CASSFISGTTSYEQYF. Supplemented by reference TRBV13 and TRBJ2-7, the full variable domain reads AAGVIQSPRHLIKEKRETATLKCYPIPRHDTVYWYQQGPGQDPQFLISFYEKMQSDKGSIPDRFSAQQFSDYHSELNMSSLELGDSALYFCASSFISGTTSYEQYFGPGTRLTVT.

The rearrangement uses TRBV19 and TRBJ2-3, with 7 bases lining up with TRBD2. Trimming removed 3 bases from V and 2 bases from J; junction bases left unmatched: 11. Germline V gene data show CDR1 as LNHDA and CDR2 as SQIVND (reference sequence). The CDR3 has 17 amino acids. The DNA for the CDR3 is TGTGCCAGTAGTATTAGGTTCGGAGCGGGAAACACAGATACGCAGTATTTT. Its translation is CASSIRFGAGNTDTQYF.

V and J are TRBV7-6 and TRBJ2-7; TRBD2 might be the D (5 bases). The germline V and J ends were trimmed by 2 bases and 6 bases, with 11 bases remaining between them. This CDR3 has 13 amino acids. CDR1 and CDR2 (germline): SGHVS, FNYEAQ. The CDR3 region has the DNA TGTGCCAGCAGCTTACACGGGGAAGGCGAGCAGTACTTC. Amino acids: CASSLHGEGEQYF.

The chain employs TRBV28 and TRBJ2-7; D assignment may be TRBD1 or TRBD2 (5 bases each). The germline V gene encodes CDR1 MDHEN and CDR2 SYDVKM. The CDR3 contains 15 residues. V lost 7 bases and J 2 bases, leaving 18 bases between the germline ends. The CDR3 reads CASNTRPGTTYEQYF. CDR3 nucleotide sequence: TGTGCCAGCAATACCCGACCTGGGACCACCTACGAGCAGTACTTC.

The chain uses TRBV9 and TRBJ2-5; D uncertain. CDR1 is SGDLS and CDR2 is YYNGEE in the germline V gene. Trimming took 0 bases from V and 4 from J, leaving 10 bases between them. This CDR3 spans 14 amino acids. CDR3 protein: CASSVVSVAETQYF. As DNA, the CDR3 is TGTGCCAGCAGCGTAGTCTCTGTGGCAGAGACCCAGTACTTC.

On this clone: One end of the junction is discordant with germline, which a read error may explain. In DNA, the CDR3 is TGTGCCACCAGTCTCTTTACAGGGACCTACGAGCAGTACTTC. Its protein product is CATSLFTGTYEQYF. This chain joins TRBV27 and TRBJ2-7; D perhaps matches TRBD1 (6 bases). Per germline, CDR1 MNHEY and CDR2 SMNVEV (reference sequence). CDR3 length: 14 residues.

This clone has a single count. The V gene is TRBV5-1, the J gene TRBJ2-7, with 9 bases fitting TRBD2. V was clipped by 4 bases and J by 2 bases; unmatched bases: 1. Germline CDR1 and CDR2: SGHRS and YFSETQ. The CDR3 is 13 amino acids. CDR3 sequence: CASSASGTYEQYF. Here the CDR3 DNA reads TGCGCCAGCAGCGCTAGCGGGACCTACGAGCAGTACTTC. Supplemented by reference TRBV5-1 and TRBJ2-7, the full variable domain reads KAGVTQTPRYLIKTRGQQVTLSCSPISGHRSVSWYQQTPGQGLQFLFEYFSETQRNKGNFPGRFSGRQFSNSRSEMNVSTLELGDSALYLCASSASGTYEQYFGPGTRLTVT.

CDR3 sequence: CASSVGGLAPGELFF. As DNA, the CDR3 is TGTGCCAGCAGCGTAGGGGGACTAGCCCCCGGGGAGCTGTTTTTT. The V gene is TRBV9, the J gene TRBJ2-2; the match to TRBD2 covers 9 bases. Per the germline V gene, CDR1 is SGDLS and CDR2 is YYNGEE. This CDR3 is built from 15 residues. J lost 6 bases, V lost 0 bases, and 3 bases had no gene match.

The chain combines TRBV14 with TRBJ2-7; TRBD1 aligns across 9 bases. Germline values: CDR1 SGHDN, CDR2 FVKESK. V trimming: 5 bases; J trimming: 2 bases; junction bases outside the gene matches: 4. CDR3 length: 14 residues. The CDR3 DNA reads TGTGCCAGCAGCTACGGGACAGGGACCTACGAGCAGTACTTC. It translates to CASSYGTGTYEQYF. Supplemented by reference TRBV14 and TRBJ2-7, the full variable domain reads EAGVTQFPSHSVIEKGQTVTLRCDPISGHDNLYWYRRVMGKEIKFLLHFVKESKQDESGMPNNRFLAERTGGTYSTLKVQPAELEDSGVYFCASSYGTGTYEQYFGPGTRLTVT.

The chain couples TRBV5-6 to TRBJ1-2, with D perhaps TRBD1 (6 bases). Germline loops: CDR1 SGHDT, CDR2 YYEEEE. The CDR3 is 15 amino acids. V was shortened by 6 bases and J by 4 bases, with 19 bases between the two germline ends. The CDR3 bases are TGTGCCAGCATCCATTGGGGGGCGCCGATCTATGGCTACACCTTC. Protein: CASIHWGAPIYGYTF.

The DNA of the CDR3 is TGTGCCAGCAGCTTTCACTCTAACGAGCAGTACTTC. Protein: CASSFHSNEQYF. The chain combines TRBV5-4 with TRBJ2-7; D is unclear. Germline values: CDR1 SGHNT, CDR2 YYREEE (reference sequence). The CDR3 has 12 amino acids. The V and J ends lost 2 bases and 5 bases respectively, with 8 bases between them.

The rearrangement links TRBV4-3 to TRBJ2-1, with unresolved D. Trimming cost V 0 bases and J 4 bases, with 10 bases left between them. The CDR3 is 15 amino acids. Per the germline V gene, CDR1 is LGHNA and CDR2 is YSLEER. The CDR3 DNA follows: TGCGCCAGCAGCCAAGATTGGCCAGCTTACAATGAGCAGTTCTTC. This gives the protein CASSQDWPAYNEQFF.